A selection of T cell receptor beta chains follows, all from one sample in a study of PD-L1 blockade in urothelial cancer. Some clones are missing from TCRdb's copy, which holds only in-frame ones; the method was immunoSEQ multiplex PCR. Of under 70,000 clones detected, 70% to 90% appear once; the ten largest clones hold around 1.7%. The material was PBMCs, obtained around atezolizumab (anti-PD-L1) treatment. The source is a man between 65 and 79 years old with urothelial cancer. Both conserved end residues are part of each CDR3. D genes are given only for firm matches. Size values are once, few and many counts, or a class for expanded clones, and some rows have none.

d_gene,abundance,v_gene,j_gene,CDR3nt,CDR3aa
TRBD2,few,TRBV11-2,TRBJ2-7,TGTGCCAGCACCCTCTTGAGTTCGACTAGCGGGAACTACGAGCAGTACTTC,CASTLLSSTSGNYEQYF
.,.,TRBV7-9,TRBJ2-5,TGTGCCAGCAGCTCCTCAGGGGAAGAGACCCAGTACTTC,CASSSSGEETQYF
TRBD2,few,TRBV15,TRBJ2-2,TGTGCCACCAGCAAGGGACTAGCGGGAAACGGGGAGCTGTTTTTT,CATSKGLAGNGELFF
TRBD1,few,TRBV28,TRBJ2-7,TGTGCCAGCAGGACCTTGGGACAGGGGGCTAACTACGAGCAGTACTTC,CASRTLGQGANYEQYF
.,.,TRBV28,TRBJ1-2,TGTGCCAGCAGCCCACCGGTCGAACAGGGTTTTGAGGGCTACACCTTC,CASSPPVEQGFEGYTF
.,.,TRBV28,TRBJ1-1,TGTGCCAGCAGTTGGTCGGGAAGGGCTGAAGCTTTCTTT,CASSWSGRAEAFF
TRBD2,.,TRBV7-2,TRBJ2-2,TGTGCCAGCAGCTGGGGAGGTAGCGGGGTTGGAATGAGCACCGGGGAGCTGTTTTTT,CASSWGGSGVGMSTGELFF
TRBD1,.,TRBV18,TRBJ1-1,TGTGCCAGCTCTTTCGGACAGGGGGATCCGCGGAGCACTGAAGCTTTCTTT,CASSFGQGDPRSTEAFF
TRBD1,.,TRBV9,TRBJ1-1,TGTGCCAGCAGCTCCAGGGGGACAGGGGGCGAAGAATTCTTT,CASSSRGTGGEEFF
.,.,TRBV4-2,TRBJ1-5,TGTGCCAGCAGCCAAGATGGCCGCCAGGATAGCAATCAGCCCCAGCATTTT,CASSQDGRQDSNQPQHF
.,.,TRBV7-9,TRBJ2-5,TGTGCCAGCAGCTTAGCGGGAGGACAAGAGACCCAGTACTTC,CASSLAGGQETQYF
.,few,TRBV30,TRBJ1-1,TGTGCCTGGAGTTACAGAACAGGGGAAGCTTTCTTT,CAWSYRTGEAFF
.,.,TRBV28,TRBJ1-5,TGTGCCAGCAGTTTAAGCGTAATAAGCAATCAGCCCCAGCATTTT,CASSLSVISNQPQHF
.,.,TRBV2,TRBJ2-7,TGTGCCAGCAGGGTAGCGGTTCTCTCCTACGAGCAGTACTTC,CASRVAVLSYEQYF
TRBD2,.,TRBV7-8,TRBJ2-1,TGTGCCAGCAGCGGGAGGGGTGGGGTGGGGAATGAGCAGTTCTTC,CASSGRGGVGNEQFF
TRBD2,.,TRBV28,TRBJ2-1,TGTGCCAGCAGACCCGGACTAGCGGGAGCACATGAGCAGTTCTTC,CASRPGLAGAHEQFF
.,.,TRBV25-1,TRBJ1-5,TGTGCCAGCAGTGATGAAGGGAGGGGGGATCAGCCCCAGCATTTT,CASSDEGRGDQPQHF
.,.,TRBV5-1,TRBJ1-4,TGCGCCAGCAGCTTTGACGGGCGGACAAATGAAAAACTGTTTTTT,CASSFDGRTNEKLFF
.,few,TRBV4-3,TRBJ2-3,TGCGCCAGCAGCCAAGATCTGTCCACAGATACGCAGTATTTT,CASSQDLSTDTQYF
.,few,TRBV6-4,TRBJ2-3,TGTGCCAGCAGCCCCGTAGCGTTCACAGATACGCAGTATTTT,CASSPVAFTDTQYF
TRBD2,.,TRBV6-4,TRBJ2-1,TGTGCCAGCAGTCACCTTCTTGATACTAGCGGAACGCAGCAGTTCTTC,CASSHLLDTSGTQQFF
.,.,TRBV27,TRBJ2-7,TGTGCCAGCAGTTCAGGGGACTCCTACGAGCAGTACTTC,CASSSGDSYEQYF
.,.,TRBV28,TRBJ1-3,TGTGCCAGCAGTTTTGGGGGAGGGGGAACCAGCTCTGGAAACACCATATATTTT,CASSFGGGGTSSGNTIYF
TRBD1,.,TRBV6-5,TRBJ1-1,TGTGCCAGCAGTTCCCCGGGACAGGTGAGGACTGAAGCTTTCTTT,CASSSPGQVRTEAFF
TRBD1,once,TRBV18,TRBJ2-1,TGTGCCAGCTCACCACCCTGGGACAGCCTTTTCCATGAGCAGTTCTTC,CASSPPWDSLFHEQFF
.,.,TRBV9,TRBJ2-1,TGTGCCAGCAGCGTAGCTAGCCAGCGGAGTTACAATGAGCAGTTCTTC,CASSVASQRSYNEQFF
TRBD1,.,TRBV7-2,TRBJ1-2,TGTGCCAGCAGCTCGGGACAGCCCAACTCCTATGGCTACACCTTC,CASSSGQPNSYGYTF
.,.,TRBV11-3,TRBJ2-7,TGTGCCAGCAGCTTAGATCAGGTTGCCATCTACGAGCAGTACTTC,CASSLDQVAIYEQYF
TRBD1,.,TRBV28,TRBJ1-2,TGTGCCAGCACCAAAACAGGGGATGGCTACACCTTC,CASTKTGDGYTF
.,.,TRBV6-1,TRBJ2-2,TGTGCCAGCCGACGGGAGAACACCGGGGAGCTGTTTTTT,CASRRENTGELFF
.,.,TRBV6-5,TRBJ1-4,TGTGCCAGCAGTTACTCGGGCAGGGTCGGCGAAAAACTGTTTTTT,CASSYSGRVGEKLFF
.,.,TRBV19,TRBJ1-1,TGTGCCAGTAAGACAGCGATGAGGACTGAAGCTTTCTTT,CASKTAMRTEAFF
.,.,TRBV6-6,TRBJ2-7,TGTGCCACCCGGGTACTTGTTGACGAGCAGTACTTC,CATRVLVDEQYF
TRBD1,once,TRBV20-1,TRBJ2-7,TGCAGTGCTACGGCCACAGGGGAACAGTACTTC,CSATATGEQYF